Below, 13 T cell receptor beta chains from the same sample are listed, as sequenced in a study of blood T cell repertoires in COVID-19. The data were produced by immunoSEQ multiplex PCR, yet TCRdb's version contains in-frame clones alone and is incomplete. The sample shows about 260,000 clones, roughly nine tenths of them seen only once. Specimen: PBMCs or T cells enriched from blood (not recorded which). The source is a woman younger than 30 who had recovered from COVID-19.

A note on this clone: This same CDR3 is encoded by further DNA sequences in the sample. The rearrangement links TRBV7-9 to TRBJ2-1; 9 bases align to TRBD2. With V trimmed by 3 bases and J by 2 bases, 5 bases remained unmatched. The length of the CDR3 is 16 residues. CDR1 is SEHNR and CDR2 is FQNEAQ in the germline V gene (reference sequence). The CDR3 region is CASSLALAGTYNEQFF. In nucleotides, the CDR3 is TGTGCCAGCAGCTTGGCTCTAGCGGGGACCTACAATGAGCAGTTCTTC.

The chain recombines TRBV5-4 with TRBJ2-5; TRBD1 is a possible D gene (7 bases). V was shortened by 5 bases and J by 4 bases, with 18 bases between the two germline ends. This CDR3 contains 15 residues. CDR1 and CDR2 from the germline V gene are SGHNT and YYREEE (reference sequence). CDR3 in amino acids: CASRTGTEGRETQYF. The CDR3 nucleotides read TGTGCCAGCAGGACAGGGACGGAGGGGCGAGAGACCCAGTACTTC.

The V and J genes are TRBV7-2 and TRBJ1-3, with 10 bases matching TRBD1. V gave up 5 bases and J gave up 4 bases; unmatched junction bases: 8. The CDR3 runs 16 residues. From germline, CDR1 is SGHTA and CDR2 FQGNSA. The CDR3 is CASSQTGGITGNTIYF. The CDR3, as DNA: TGTGCCAGCAGCCAGACAGGGGGCATTACGGGAAACACCATATATTTT.

This clone has a single count. V is TRBV7-9 and J is TRBJ2-5; TRBD2 matches at 7 bases. The CDR3 sequence is 14 residues long. With V trimmed by 1 base and J by 10 bases, 9 bases remained unmatched. The V gene's germline CDR1 is SEHNR and CDR2 FQNEAQ (reference sequence). The CDR3 loop is CASSLDRSGGDQYF. The CDR3 DNA reads as TGTGCCAGCAGCTTAGACAGGTCTGGGGGGGACCAGTACTTC.

The gene calls are TRBV3-1 (or the pseudogene TRBV3-2) and TRBJ2-7; D remains unclear. The CDR3 runs 15 residues. In germline, CDR1 is LGHDT, CDR2 YNNKEL (reference sequence). V shed 0 bases and J shed 2 bases, with 11 bases lying between them. The CDR3 spells CASSQDPATAYEQYF. In nucleotides, the CDR3 is TGTGCCAGCAGCCAAGATCCCGCCACAGCCTACGAGCAGTACTTC.

This clone was observed once. CDR3 residues: CASSSYRAGYTF. The CDR3 DNA is TGTGCCAGCAGTTCTTACAGGGCTGGCTACACCTTC. The rearrangement uses TRBV28 and TRBJ1-2, with D perhaps matching TRBD1 (6 bases). Trimming took 4 bases from V and 7 from J, leaving 10 bases between them. This CDR3 has 12 residues. Germline V gene data show CDR1 as MDHEN and CDR2 as SYDVKM.

This clone was found a few times. J is TRBJ1-6 and V is TRBV6-4; D is undetermined. The CDR3 consists of 13 residues. Germline CDR1 reads MRHNA; CDR2 reads SNTAGT. Trimming shortened V by 4 bases and J by 3 bases, and 4 bases separated the two germline ends. CDR3 residues: CASSAVYNSPLHF. The CDR3, as DNA: TGTGCCAGCAGTGCGGTCTATAATTCACCCCTCCACTTT.

This chain connects TRBV5-1 to TRBJ1-6; no clear D. The CDR3 has 15 amino acids. Germline CDR1 is SGHRS and CDR2 is YFSETQ. V lost 2 bases and J lost 4, with 10 bases in between. The CDR3 DNA sequence: TGCGCCAGCAGCTTCGACATCATATATAATTCACCCCTCCACTTT. Residues: CASSFDIIYNSPLHF.

The DNA for the CDR3 is TGTGCCAGCAGTTTCATGGGGGCGAGTAATAGTGACACTGAAGCTTTCTTT. Its translation: CASSFMGASNSDTEAFF. The chain links TRBV27 to TRBJ1-1; possibly TRBD1 for D (6 bases). Trimming stripped 3 bases from V and 3 bases from J, with 20 bases between. Germline-derived CDR1 and CDR2 are MNHEY and SMNVEV (reference sequence). The CDR3 has 17 residues.

The chain carries TRBV28 and TRBJ1-4; 8 nucleotides agree with TRBD1. The germline CDR1 and CDR2 sequences are MDHEN and SYDVKM. The CDR3 has 16 amino acids. Trimming cost V 6 bases and J 5 bases; bases outside gene matches: 11. Here the CDR3 DNA reads TGTGCCAGCAGGACCGCGATGGACAGGGCCAATGAAAAACTGTTTTTT. It encodes CASRTAMDRANEKLFF. The whole variable domain, filled in from reference TRBV28 and TRBJ1-4, reads DVKVTQSSRYLVKRTGEKVFLECVQDMDHENMFWYRQDPGLGLRLIYFSYDVKMKEKGDIPEGYSVSREKKERFSLILESASTNQTSMYLCASRTAMDRANEKLFFGSGTQLSVL.

The chain uses TRBV27 and TRBJ2-1, with D tentatively TRBD2 (5 bases). Germline V gene lookup returns CDR1 MNHEY and CDR2 SMNVEV (reference sequence). This CDR3 comprises 15 residues. Trimming cost V 3 bases and J 4 bases, with 13 bases left between them. The CDR3 loop reads CASSLDSSRYNEQFF. In nucleotides, the CDR3 is TGTGCCAGCAGTTTGGACTCGTCTCGATACAATGAGCAGTTCTTC.

The chain combines TRBV7-9 with TRBJ2-3; 11 positions match TRBD2. This CDR3 region has 15 residues. J gave up 4 bases and V 6 bases, and 6 bases lay outside the gene matches. Germline loops: CDR1 SEHNR, CDR2 FQNEAQ (reference sequence). CDR3: CASRALAGVSDTQYF. The CDR3 DNA reads TGTGCCAGCAGGGCACTAGCGGGGGTTTCAGATACGCAGTATTTT.

The chain combines TRBV19 with TRBJ1-5; TRBD1 aligns across 10 bases. V trimming: 5 bases; J trimming: 4 bases; junction bases outside the gene matches: 8. CDR1 LNHDA and CDR2 SQIVND come from the germline V gene (reference sequence). The CDR3 covers 16 residues. The CDR3, as DNA: TGTGCCAGTAGTGGCCCGACAGGGGGCGGTAATCAGCCCCAGCATTTT. Its translation is CASSGPTGGGNQPQHF.